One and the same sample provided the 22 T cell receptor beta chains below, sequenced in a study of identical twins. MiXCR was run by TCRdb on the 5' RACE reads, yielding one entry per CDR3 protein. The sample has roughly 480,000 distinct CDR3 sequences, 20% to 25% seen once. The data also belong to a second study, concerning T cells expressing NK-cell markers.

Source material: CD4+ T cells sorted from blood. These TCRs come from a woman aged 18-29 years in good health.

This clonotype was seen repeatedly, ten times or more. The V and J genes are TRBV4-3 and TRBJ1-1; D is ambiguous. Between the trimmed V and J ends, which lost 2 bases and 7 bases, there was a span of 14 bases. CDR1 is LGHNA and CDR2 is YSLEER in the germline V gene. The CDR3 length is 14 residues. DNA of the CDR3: TGCGCCAGCAGCCAACGGTCAACATCGATTGAAGCTTTCTTT. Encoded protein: CASSQRSTSIEAFF.

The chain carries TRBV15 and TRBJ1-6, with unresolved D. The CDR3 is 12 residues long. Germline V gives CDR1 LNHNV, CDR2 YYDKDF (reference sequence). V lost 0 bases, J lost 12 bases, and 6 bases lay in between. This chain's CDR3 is CATSRETGPLHF. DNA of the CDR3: TGTGCCACCAGCAGAGAAACGGGACCCCTCCACTTT.

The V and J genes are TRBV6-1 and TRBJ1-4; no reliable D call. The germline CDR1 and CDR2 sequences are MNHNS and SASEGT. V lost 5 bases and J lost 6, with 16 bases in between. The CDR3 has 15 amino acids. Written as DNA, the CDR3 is TGTGCCAGCAGTCCTTCGGGTCAATGGGATGAAAAACTGTTTTTT. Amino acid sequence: CASSPSGQWDEKLFF.

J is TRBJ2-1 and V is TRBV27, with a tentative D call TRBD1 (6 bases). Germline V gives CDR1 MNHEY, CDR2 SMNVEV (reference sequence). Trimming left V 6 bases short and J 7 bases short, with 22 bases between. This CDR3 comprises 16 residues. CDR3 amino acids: CASSQPGTRNRNEQFF. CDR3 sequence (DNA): TGTGCCAGCAGCCAGCCCGGGACAAGAAATAGGAATGAGCAGTTCTTC.

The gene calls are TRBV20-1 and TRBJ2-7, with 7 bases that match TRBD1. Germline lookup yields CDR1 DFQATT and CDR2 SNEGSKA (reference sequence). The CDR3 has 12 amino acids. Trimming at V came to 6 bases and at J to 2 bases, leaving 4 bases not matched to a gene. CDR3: CSAPGTAYEQYF. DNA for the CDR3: TGCAGTGCCCCCGGGACAGCCTACGAGCAGTACTTC.

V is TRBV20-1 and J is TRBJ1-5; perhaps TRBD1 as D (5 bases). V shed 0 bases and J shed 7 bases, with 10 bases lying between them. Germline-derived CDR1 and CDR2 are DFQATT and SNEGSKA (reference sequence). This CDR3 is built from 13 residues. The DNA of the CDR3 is TGCAGTGCTAGAGAATGGGGGAGCCAGCCCCAGCATTTT. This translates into CSAREWGSQPQHF.

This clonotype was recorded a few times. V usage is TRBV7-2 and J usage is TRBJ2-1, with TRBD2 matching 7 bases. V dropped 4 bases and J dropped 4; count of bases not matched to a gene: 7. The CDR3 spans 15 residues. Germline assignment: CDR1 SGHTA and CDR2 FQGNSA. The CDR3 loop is CASSSQWGGYNEQFF. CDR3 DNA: TGTGCCAGCAGCTCCCAGTGGGGGGGGTACAATGAGCAGTTCTTC.

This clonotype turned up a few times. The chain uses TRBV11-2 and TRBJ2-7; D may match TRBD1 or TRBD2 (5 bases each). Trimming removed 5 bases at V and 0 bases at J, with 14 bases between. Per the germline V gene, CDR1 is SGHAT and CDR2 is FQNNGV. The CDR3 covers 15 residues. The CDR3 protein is CASSVRDGLSYEQYF. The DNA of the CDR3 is TGTGCCAGCAGCGTCCGGGACGGACTCTCCTACGAGCAGTACTTC.

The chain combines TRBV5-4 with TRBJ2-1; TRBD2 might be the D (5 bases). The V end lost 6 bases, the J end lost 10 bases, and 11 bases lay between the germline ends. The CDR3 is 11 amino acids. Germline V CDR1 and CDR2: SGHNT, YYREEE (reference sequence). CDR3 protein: CASTSSREQFF. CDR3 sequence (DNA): TGTGCCAGCACGTCTAGCCGGGAGCAGTTCTTC. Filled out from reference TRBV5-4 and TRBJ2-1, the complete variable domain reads ETGVTQSPTHLIKTRGQQVTLRCSSQSGHNTVSWYQQALGQGPQFIFQYYREEENGRGNFPPRFSGLQFPNYSSELNVNALELDDSALYLCASTSSREQFFGPGTRLTVL.

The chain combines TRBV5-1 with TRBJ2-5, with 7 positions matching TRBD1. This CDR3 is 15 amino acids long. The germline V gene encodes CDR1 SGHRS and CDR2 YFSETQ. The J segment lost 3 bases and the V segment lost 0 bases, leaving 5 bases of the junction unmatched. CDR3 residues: CASSLEGQGEETQYF. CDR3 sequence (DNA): TGCGCCAGCAGCTTGGAGGGGCAGGGGGAAGAGACCCAGTACTTC.

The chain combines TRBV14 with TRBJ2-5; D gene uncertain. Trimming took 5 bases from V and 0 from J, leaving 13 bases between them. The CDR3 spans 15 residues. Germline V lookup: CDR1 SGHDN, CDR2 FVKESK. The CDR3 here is CASSDLTAYQETQYF. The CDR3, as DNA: TGTGCCAGCAGCGACCTCACGGCCTACCAAGAGACCCAGTACTTC. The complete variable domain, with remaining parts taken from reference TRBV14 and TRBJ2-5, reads EAGVTQFPSHSVIEKGQTVTLRCDPISGHDNLYWYRRVMGKEIKFLLHFVKESKQDESGMPNNRFLAERTGGTYSTLKVQPAELEDSGVYFCASSDLTAYQETQYFGPGTRLLVL.

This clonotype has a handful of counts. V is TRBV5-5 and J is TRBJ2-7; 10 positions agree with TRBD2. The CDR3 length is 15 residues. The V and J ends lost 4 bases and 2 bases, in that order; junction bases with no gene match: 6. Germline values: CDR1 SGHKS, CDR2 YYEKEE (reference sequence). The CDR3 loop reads CASSIPGLATYEQYF. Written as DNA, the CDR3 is TGTGCCAGCAGCATACCGGGACTAGCGACCTACGAGCAGTACTTC.

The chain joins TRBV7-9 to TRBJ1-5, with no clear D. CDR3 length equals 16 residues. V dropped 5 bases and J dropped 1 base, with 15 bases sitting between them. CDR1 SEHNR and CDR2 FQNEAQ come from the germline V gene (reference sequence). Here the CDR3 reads CASSPSWARSNQPQHF. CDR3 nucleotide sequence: TGTGCCAGCAGCCCCTCTTGGGCGAGGAGCAATCAGCCCCAGCATTTT.

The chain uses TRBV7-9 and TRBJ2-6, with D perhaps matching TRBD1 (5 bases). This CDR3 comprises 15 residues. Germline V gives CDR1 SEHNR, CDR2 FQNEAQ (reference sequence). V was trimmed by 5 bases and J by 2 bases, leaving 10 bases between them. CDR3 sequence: CASSNTGAGANVLTF. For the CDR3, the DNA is TGTGCCAGCAGCAATACAGGCGCTGGGGCCAACGTCCTGACTTTC.

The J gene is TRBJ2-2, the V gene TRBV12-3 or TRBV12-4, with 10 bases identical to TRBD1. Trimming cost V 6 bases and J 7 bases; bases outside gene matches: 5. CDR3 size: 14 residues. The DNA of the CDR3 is TGTGCCAGCAGAAAGGGACAGGGGAACGGGGAGCTGTTTTTT. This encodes CASRKGQGNGELFF.

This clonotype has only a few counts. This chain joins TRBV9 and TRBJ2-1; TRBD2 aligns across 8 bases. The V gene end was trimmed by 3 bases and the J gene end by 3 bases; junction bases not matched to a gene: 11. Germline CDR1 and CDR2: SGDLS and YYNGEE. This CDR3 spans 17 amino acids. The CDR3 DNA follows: TGTGCCAGCAGCGGGGCCTCCGCGGGGGGACTCTACAATGAGCAGTTCTTC. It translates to CASSGASAGGLYNEQFF.

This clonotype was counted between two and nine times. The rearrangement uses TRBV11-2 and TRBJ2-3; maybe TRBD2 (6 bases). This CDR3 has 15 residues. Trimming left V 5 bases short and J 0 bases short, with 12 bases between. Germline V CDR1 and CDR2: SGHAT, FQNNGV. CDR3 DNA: TGTGCCAGCAGCCCGTCAGCGGGTAGCACAGATACGCAGTATTTT. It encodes CASSPSAGSTDTQYF.

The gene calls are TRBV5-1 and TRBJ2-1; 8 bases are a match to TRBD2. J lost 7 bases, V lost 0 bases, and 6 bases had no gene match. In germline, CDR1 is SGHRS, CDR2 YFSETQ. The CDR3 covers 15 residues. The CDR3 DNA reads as TGCGCCAGCAGCTTGGGGACGGGAGGGCCGAATGAGCAGTTCTTC. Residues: CASSLGTGGPNEQFF. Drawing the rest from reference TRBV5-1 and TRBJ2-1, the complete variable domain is KAGVTQTPRYLIKTRGQQVTLSCSPISGHRSVSWYQQTPGQGLQFLFEYFSETQRNKGNFPGRFSGRQFSNSRSEMNVSTLELGDSALYLCASSLGTGGPNEQFFGPGTRLTVL.

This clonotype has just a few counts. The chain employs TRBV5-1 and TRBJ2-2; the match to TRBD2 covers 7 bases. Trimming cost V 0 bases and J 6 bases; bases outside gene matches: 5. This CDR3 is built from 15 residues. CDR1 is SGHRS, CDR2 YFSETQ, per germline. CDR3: CASSLGGGRAGELFF. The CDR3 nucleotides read TGCGCCAGCAGCTTGGGCGGGGGAAGAGCCGGGGAGCTGTTTTTT.

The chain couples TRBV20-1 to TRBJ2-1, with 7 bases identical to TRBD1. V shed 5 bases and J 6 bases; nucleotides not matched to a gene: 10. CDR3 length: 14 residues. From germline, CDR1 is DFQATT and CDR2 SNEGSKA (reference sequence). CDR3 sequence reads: CSAGRDNRGNEQFF. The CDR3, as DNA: TGCAGTGCTGGACGCGATAACAGGGGCAATGAGCAGTTCTTC.

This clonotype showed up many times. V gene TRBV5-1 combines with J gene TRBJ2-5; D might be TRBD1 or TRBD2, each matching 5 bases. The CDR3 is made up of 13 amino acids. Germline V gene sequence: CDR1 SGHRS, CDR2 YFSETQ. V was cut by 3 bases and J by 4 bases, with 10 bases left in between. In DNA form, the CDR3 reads TGCGCCAGCAGCTCGGGACGGGTAGAGACCCAGTACTTC. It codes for CASSSGRVETQYF.

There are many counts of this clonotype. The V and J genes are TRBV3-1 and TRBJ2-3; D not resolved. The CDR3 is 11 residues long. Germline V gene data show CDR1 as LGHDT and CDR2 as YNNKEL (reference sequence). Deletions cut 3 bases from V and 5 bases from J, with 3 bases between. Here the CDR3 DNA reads TGTGCCAGCAGCCAGATAGATACGCAGTATTTT. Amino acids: CASSQIDTQYF.